These 2 T cell receptor beta chains came from one sample sequenced in a study of blood T cell repertoires in COVID-19. The assay was immunoSEQ multiplex PCR, and TCRdb's table has in-frame clones only and misses some. The sample lists around 130,000 clones, more than 75% occurring once. The sample consisted of peripheral blood. The source is a man in his fifties or sixties with active COVID-19.

In its sample, this clone was seen a few times. This rearrangement joins TRBV7-9 to TRBJ2-1, with 7 bases matching TRBD2. This CDR3 region has 15 residues. After removal of 2 bases from V and 0 bases from J, the junction contained 1 base not matched to a gene. Germline V gives CDR1 SEHNR, CDR2 FQNEAQ (reference sequence). The CDR3 is CASSLSGISYNEQFF. As DNA, the CDR3 is TGTGCCAGCAGCTTAAGCGGGATCTCCTACAATGAGCAGTTCTTC.

The genes are TRBV27 and TRBJ2-3, with D possibly matching TRBD2 (6 bases). The CDR3 is 16 residues long. CDR1 MNHEY and CDR2 SMNVEV come from the germline V gene (reference sequence). With 1 base removed from V and 1 base from J, the gap between germline ends came to 12 bases. CDR3 sequence: CASSLFRERGTDTQYF. Written as DNA, the CDR3 is TGTGCCAGCAGTTTATTCCGGGAGCGGGGCACAGATACGCAGTATTTT.